Below are 20 T cell receptor beta chains sequenced from a single sample in a study of T cell responses to AZD1222 COVID-19 vaccine. Sequencing was performed with immunoSEQ multiplex PCR; in TCRdb, only in-frame clones are kept and a portion is missing. The sample shows over 85,000 clones, around 83% of them seen only once. This material consisted of peripheral blood, taken on day 0 of AZD1222 vaccination. These receptors all stem from an adult in good health.

The rearrangement links TRBV5-7 to TRBJ2-7; D might be TRBD2 (6 bases). TRBV5-7 is an open reading frame, and its role is uncertain. Trimming took off 5 bases at V and 1 base at J, with 16 bases between the two ends. The CDR3 length is 15 residues. The CDR3 sequence is CASRPPGLTSYEQYF. The CDR3 DNA reads as TGTGCCAGCAGGCCGCCGGGACTCACGTCCTACGAGCAGTACTTC.

The V and J genes are TRBV18 and TRBJ1-1; D unresolved. Per germline, CDR1 KGHSH and CDR2 LQKENI. Between the trimmed V and J ends, which lost 0 bases and 4 bases, there was a span of 9 bases. This CDR3 has 14 amino acids. CDR3 in DNA: TGTGCCAGCTCACCACCGAGGGTGGGCACTGAAGCTTTCTTT. The encoded protein is CASSPPRVGTEAFF. Full variable domain (remainder filled in from reference TRBV18 and TRBJ1-1): NAGVMQNPRHLVRRRGQEARLRCSPMKGHSHVYWYRQLPEEGLKFMVYLQKENIIDESGMPKERFSAEFPKEGPSILRIQQVVRGDSAAYFCASSPPRVGTEAFFGQGTRLTVV.

The rearrangement uses TRBV12-3 or TRBV12-4 and TRBJ2-7, with unresolved D. The V gene lost 4 bases and the J gene lost 2 bases, with 6 bases spanning the gap. CDR3 length equals 12 residues. CDR3 region: CASSSPPYEQYF. DNA for the CDR3: TGTGCCAGCAGTTCCCCCCCCTACGAGCAGTACTTC.

This chain joins TRBV5-5 and TRBJ1-3; no reliable D call. V was pared by 4 bases and J by 3 bases, with 5 bases between. This CDR3 has 12 amino acids. The germline gives CDR1 SGHKS, CDR2 YYEKEE (reference sequence). The CDR3, as DNA: TGTGCCAGCAGCGCACATGGAAACACCATATATTTT. Protein product: CASSAHGNTIYF.

The rearrangement uses TRBV19 and TRBJ1-1; D may be TRBD1 (5 bases). V lost 7 bases and J lost 0, with 9 bases in between. The CDR3 consists of 13 residues. Germline CDR1 LNHDA, CDR2 SQIVND (reference sequence). This CDR3 reads CASTGRVNTEAFF. CDR3 nucleotides: TGTGCCAGTACAGGGCGGGTGAACACTGAAGCTTTCTTT.

This clone was detected once. J is TRBJ1-5 and V is TRBV18, with D tentatively TRBD1 (5 bases). The V end was cut by 3 bases, the J end by 1 base, with 7 bases between. The CDR3 is made up of 14 amino acids. Germline-derived CDR1 and CDR2 are KGHSH and LQKENI. CDR3 region: CASSPGVSNQPQHF. CDR3 DNA sequence: TGTGCCAGCTCACCGGGGGTGAGCAATCAGCCCCAGCATTTT.

The genes are TRBV2 and TRBJ1-4; D unclear. The germline gives CDR1 SNHLY, CDR2 FYNNEI. The CDR3 has 16 amino acids. Trimming took off 2 bases at V and 2 bases at J, with 12 bases between the two ends. CDR3 DNA: TGTGCCAGCAGTGAATTTCCGCACAGTACTAATGAAAAACTGTTTTTT. Residues: CASSEFPHSTNEKLFF.

This clone occurred once. The chain links TRBV15 to TRBJ2-7, with 9 bases lining up with TRBD1. The CDR3 runs to 14 residues. V shed 4 bases, J shed 1 base, and the junction held 2 bases outside the gene matches. Germline V gene data show CDR1 as LNHNV and CDR2 as YYDKDF (reference sequence). The CDR3, as DNA: TGTGCCACCAGCATAGACAGGGGGTCCTACGAGCAGTACTTC. Translated, it gives CATSIDRGSYEQYF.

The V call is TRBV5-4, the J call TRBJ2-7; TRBD1 matches 10 bases. The germline CDR1 and CDR2 sequences are SGHNT and YYREEE (reference sequence). V gave up 4 bases and J gave up 13 bases; unmatched junction bases: 11. The CDR3 length is 13 residues. CDR3 coding DNA: TGTGCCAGCAGCCAGGGGGCCGGGACAGGGGAATACTTC. As protein: CASSQGAGTGEYF. Supplemented by reference TRBV5-4 and TRBJ2-7, the full variable domain reads ETGVTQSPTHLIKTRGQQVTLRCSSQSGHNTVSWYQQALGQGPQFIFQYYREEENGRGNFPPRFSGLQFPNYSSELNVNALELDDSALYLCASSQGAGTGEYFGPGTRLTVT.

The CDR3: CASSPGASGGQDTQYF. The CDR3, as DNA: TGTGCCAGCAGCCCCGGGGCTAGCGGGGGACAAGATACGCAGTATTTT. V is TRBV3-1 (or the pseudogene TRBV3-2) and J is TRBJ2-3; 10 bases are shared with TRBD2. The germline CDR1 and CDR2 sequences are LGHDT and YNNKEL (reference sequence). The trim removed 4 bases at V and 5 bases at J, leaving 9 bases unmatched. This CDR3 is built from 16 residues.

The chain carries TRBV10-1 and TRBJ1-4; TRBD1 matches 8 bases. The junction had 6 bases not matched to a gene; V was cut back by 0 bases and J by 3 bases. CDR3 length: 17 residues. In germline, CDR1 is WNHNN, CDR2 SYGVQD (reference sequence). As DNA, the CDR3 is TGCGCCAGCAGTGAGTCTGCAGGGGGCGCCCCTAATGAAAAACTGTTTTTT. This gives the protein CASSESAGGAPNEKLFF.

This chain connects TRBV7-9 to TRBJ1-4; D is possibly TRBD1 (6 bases). CDR1 SEHNR and CDR2 FQNEAQ come from the germline V gene (reference sequence). V was clipped by 6 bases and J by 5 bases, with 7 bases between them. The CDR3 consists of 12 residues. The CDR3 region is CASRTGNEKLFF. CDR3 in DNA: TGTGCCAGCAGAACAGGGAATGAAAAACTGTTTTTT.

J is TRBJ2-7 and V is TRBV5-4, with 9 bases lining up with TRBD2. Per the germline V gene, CDR1 is SGHNT and CDR2 is YYREEE (reference sequence). Trimming removed 6 bases from V and 0 bases from J; junction bases left unmatched: 16. This CDR3 contains 18 residues. The chain's CDR3 is CASTGGPAGGHRSYEQYF. CDR3 nucleotide sequence: TGTGCCAGCACCGGGGGGCCAGCGGGAGGTCACCGCTCCTACGAGCAGTACTTC.

This sequence joins TRBV27 and TRBJ1-2, with TRBD1 matching 12 bases. CDR1 MNHEY and CDR2 SMNVEV come from the germline V gene (reference sequence). The CDR3 spans 15 residues. The trim removed 6 bases at V and 8 bases at J, leaving 10 bases unmatched. In nucleotides, the CDR3 is TGTGCCAGCAGCCCGGGACAGGGGGCTTTGAGAGGCTACACCTTC. It yields the protein CASSPGQGALRGYTF.

The CDR3 loop reads CASSYGVDRGTNQPQHF. DNA for the CDR3: TGTGCCAGCAGCTATGGGGTCGACAGGGGAACGAATCAGCCCCAGCATTTT. The chain couples TRBV5-5 to TRBJ1-5; 8 bases align to TRBD1. CDR3 length equals 17 residues. The J segment lost 4 bases and the V segment lost 3 bases, leaving 12 bases of the junction unmatched. In germline, CDR1 is SGHKS, CDR2 YYEKEE (reference sequence).

The V and J genes are TRBV4-1 and TRBJ1-4, with D possibly matching TRBD1 (6 bases). The CDR3 covers 16 residues. Trimming took 4 bases from V and 4 from J, leaving 16 bases between them. Germline CDR1 is MGHRA and CDR2 is YSYEKL. For the CDR3, the DNA is TGCGCCAGCAGCCCTCTAGGGGGGGCGATTAATGAAAAACTGTTTTTT. Translated: CASSPLGGAINEKLFF.

This clone has just a few counts. The CDR3 sequence: CASVWGQTLGANVLTF. DNA for the CDR3: TGTGCCAGCGTTTGGGGACAAACGCTTGGGGCCAACGTCCTGACTTTC. The rearrangement links TRBV5-8 to TRBJ2-6; possible D gene TRBD1, 6 bases. Germline CDR1 is SGHTS and CDR2 is YDEGEE. V lost 7 bases and J lost 3, with 17 bases in between. This CDR3 contains 16 residues.

The V call is TRBV6-5, the J call TRBJ1-5, with TRBD1 identical over 8 bases. The J segment lost 5 bases and the V segment lost 8 bases, leaving 8 bases of the junction unmatched. Germline V gives CDR1 MNHEY, CDR2 SVGAGI. This CDR3 has 14 residues. The CDR3 sequence: CASSGRGQDQPQHF. In DNA form, the CDR3 reads TGTGCCAGCTCCGGCAGGGGGCAGGATCAGCCCCAGCATTTT.

The chain recombines TRBV7-3 with TRBJ2-2; perhaps TRBD1 as D (5 bases). The CDR3 has 15 amino acids. V lost 1 base and J lost 1, with 7 bases in between. The germline gives CDR1 SGHTA, CDR2 FQGTGA. CDR3 in amino acids: CASSLKTGNTGELFF. DNA of the CDR3: TGTGCCAGCAGCTTAAAAACAGGGAACACCGGGGAGCTGTTTTTT.

The chain recombines TRBV6-5 with TRBJ2-4; D uncertain. Per the germline V gene, CDR1 is MNHEY and CDR2 is SVGAGI. The ends were cut back, 7 bases at V and 9 bases at J, with 19 bases in the middle. The CDR3 spans 14 residues. CDR3 DNA: TGTGCCAGCACTTTCGGACCCCCCCGCGGCATTCAGTACTTC. Protein sequence: CASTFGPPRGIQYF.